This T cell receptor (beta chain) is drawn from a study of human CD8 memory T cell subsets. Findings and limits, study-wide: Stem-like memory and precursor exhausted T cell repertoires barely overlapped. Beta chains alone were the T cell receptor chains sequenced in the study.

This CDR3 is built from 18 residues. Germline CDR1 SGHDN, CDR2 FVKESK. Comments on this clonotype: Its specificity is unknown.

The PBMC originated from buffy coats obtained from healthy donors. Libraries of TCR beta chains were produced by 5' RACE (UMI-labeled). Following a re-call of the 5' RACE reads, TCRdb has one entry per CDR3 protein and lacks DNA. Found here are about 4,200 distinct CDR3 sequences; the top ten clones hold more than 30%. This TCR was sampled from a human donor in good health. Sequenced sample: CD8+ effector memory T cells (TEM) sorted from PBMCs. The subset was: effector memory CD8 T cells, CCR7- CD45RO+ CD95+. The rearrangement joins TRBV14 to TRBJ2-1; TCRdb gives TRBD2 as the D gene, but with no DNA this cannot be confirmed. The CDR3 spells CASSQHSLRLALWNEQFF.